This passage covers 32 T cell receptor beta chains from one sample sequenced in a study of blood T cell repertoires in COVID-19 (dated by TCRdb to about 2020). The library was produced with the immunoSEQ multiplex PCR assay. Entries here come from immuneACCESS through TCRdb and include only in-frame sequences with V and J called. Some clones fail to appear in such tables; in the studies checked, an unresolved V gene covers under half of the shortfall, and the cause of the remainder is unknown. This sample gives approximately 200,000 clones in total; about nine tenths of them show up just once. The ten biggest clones cover 2% to 2.5% of the sample. The material sequenced was PBMCs or T cells enriched from blood (not recorded which). Source of these receptors: a woman in her thirties who had recovered from COVID-19.

The chain carries TRBV6-2 or TRBV6-3 and TRBJ1-5; D might be TRBD1 (6 bases). Looked up from germline, CDR1 is MNHEY and CDR2 is SVGEGT. This CDR3 has 16 amino acids. Trimming pared 3 bases from V and 4 bases from J, leaving 16 bases between. The CDR3 spells CASSYGEVGTNQPQHF. The CDR3 region has the DNA TGTGCCAGCAGTTATGGGGAAGTGGGGACAAATCAGCCCCAGCATTTT.

This clone was observed a few times. The CDR3 bases are TGTGCCAGCAGTTTAGCAGAACAGGGCCTCCAGCATTTT. Amino acids: CASSLAEQGLQHF. V usage is TRBV12-3 or TRBV12-4 and J usage is TRBJ1-5; perhaps TRBD1 as D (6 bases). The CDR3 has 13 residues. The germline V and J ends were trimmed by 0 bases and 12 bases, with 12 bases remaining between them.

The CDR3 protein is CASRTSPGANVLTF. The CDR3 DNA follows: TGTGCCAGCAGAACATCGCCCGGGGCCAACGTCCTGACTTTC. This chain joins TRBV5-4 and TRBJ2-6; no clear D. The V end was cut by 5 bases, the J end by 4 bases, with 10 bases between. The length of the CDR3 is 14 residues. Germline V gene sequence: CDR1 SGHNT, CDR2 YYREEE (reference sequence). The variable domain in full, with the rest retrieved from reference TRBV5-4 and TRBJ2-6, is ETGVTQSPTHLIKTRGQQVTLRCSSQSGHNTVSWYQQALGQGPQFIFQYYREEENGRGNFPPRFSGLQFPNYSSELNVNALELDDSALYLCASRTSPGANVLTFGAGSRLTVL.

The sample holds one count of this clone. CDR3 sequence reads: CASSYFRDSNTEAFF. The CDR3 bases are TGTGCCAGCAGTTACTTCCGGGACAGCAACACTGAAGCTTTCTTT. J is TRBJ1-1 and V is TRBV6-5; TRBD1 matches at 7 bases. The CDR3 consists of 15 residues. Trimming at V came to 1 base and at J to 2 bases, leaving 4 bases not matched to a gene. Germline-derived CDR1 and CDR2 are MNHEY and SVGAGI.

The chain is built from TRBV7-3 and TRBJ2-2; the D gene is possibly TRBD2 (6 bases). Trimming took 2 bases from V and 5 from J, leaving 15 bases between them. This CDR3 region has 16 residues. CDR1 is SGHTA and CDR2 is FQGTGA in the germline V gene. The CDR3 nucleotides read TGTGCCAGCAGCTTACATCCGCGGGGCCCTACCGGGGAGCTGTTTTTT. The encoded protein is CASSLHPRGPTGELFF.

The chain employs TRBV3-1 (or the pseudogene TRBV3-2) and TRBJ2-1; TRBD2 might be the D (5 bases). The germline V gene encodes CDR1 LGHDT and CDR2 YNNKEL (reference sequence). There are 13 residues in the CDR3. The V gene lost 3 bases and the J gene lost 9 bases, with 12 bases spanning the gap. The CDR3 spells CASSQELGGEQFF. The CDR3 coding sequence is TGTGCCAGCAGCCAGGAACTAGGAGGTGAGCAGTTCTTC.

The chain uses TRBV6-2 or TRBV6-3 and TRBJ2-7, with D perhaps TRBD2 (6 bases). The germline CDR1 and CDR2 sequences are MNHEY and SVGEGT. This CDR3 has 15 amino acids. V lost 4 bases and J 3 bases, leaving 16 bases between the germline ends. The CDR3 spells CASSSYSGLNYEQYF. In DNA form, the CDR3 reads TGTGCCAGCAGTTCTTATAGCGGCCTCAACTACGAGCAGTACTTC.

The rearrangement uses TRBV28 and TRBJ2-4; maybe TRBD2 (5 bases). Trimming pared 7 bases from V and 4 bases from J, leaving 14 bases between. This CDR3 is 14 amino acids long. Germline CDR1 is MDHEN and CDR2 is SYDVKM. CDR3 loop: CASIPRGSKNIQYF. CDR3 bases: TGTGCCAGCATCCCCCGAGGGTCTAAAAACATTCAGTACTTC.

The chain has TRBV5-6 and TRBJ2-7; the match to TRBD2 covers 7 bases. After removal of 7 bases from V and 2 bases from J, the junction contained 3 bases not matched to a gene. This CDR3 contains 12 residues. Germline V CDR1 and CDR2: SGHDT, YYEEEE. In nucleotides, the CDR3 is TGTGCCAGCGGGGAGGGTCCCTACGAGCAGTACTTC. Translating it yields CASGEGPYEQYF.

The chain couples TRBV5-1 to TRBJ1-1; D remains ambiguous. V shed 5 bases and J shed 0 bases, with 11 bases lying between them. The germline V gene has CDR1 SGHRS and CDR2 YFSETQ. The CDR3 is made up of 14 amino acids. This CDR3 reads CASSRRFMNTEAFF. The CDR3 nucleotides are TGCGCCAGCAGTAGGCGGTTCATGAACACTGAAGCTTTCTTT. Full variable domain (missing parts from reference TRBV5-1 and TRBJ1-1): KAGVTQTPRYLIKTRGQQVTLSCSPISGHRSVSWYQQTPGQGLQFLFEYFSETQRNKGNFPGRFSGRQFSNSRSEMNVSTLELGDSALYLCASSRRFMNTEAFFGQGTRLTVV.

This clone was observed a single time. The chain employs TRBV11-3 and TRBJ1-4, with D maybe TRBD1 (5 bases). This CDR3 region has 12 residues. V was clipped by 2 bases and J by 8 bases, with 6 bases between them. Germline CDR1 and CDR2: SGHNT and YENEEA. The CDR3 region has the DNA TGTGCCAGCAGCTTATCAGGGGAAAAACTGTTTTTT. Translating it yields CASSLSGEKLFF.

The chain recombines TRBV24-1 with TRBJ2-5; TRBD2 matches at 7 bases. The CDR3 consists of 15 residues. The germline V gene has CDR1 KGHDR and CDR2 SFDVKD. The trim removed 4 bases at V and 4 bases at J, leaving 8 bases unmatched. The CDR3 coding sequence is TGTGCCACCAGTGACCCGTGGGGGGGGTCAGAGACCCAGTACTTC. This gives the protein CATSDPWGGSETQYF.

This chain links TRBV7-6 with TRBJ2-1; maybe TRBD2 (6 bases). Germline CDR1 SGHVS, CDR2 FNYEAQ. This CDR3 has 15 amino acids. The V end was cut by 5 bases, the J end by 6 bases, with 17 bases between. The CDR3 sequence: CASSQDNRGGNEQFF. The CDR3 nucleotides are TGTGCCAGCAGCCAGGATAATCGGGGAGGCAATGAGCAGTTCTTC.

This clone was counted between two and nine times. The rearrangement links TRBV5-4 to TRBJ2-1; 10 bases are a match to TRBD2. Trimming at V came to 1 base and at J to 4 bases, leaving 2 bases not matched to a gene. Germline CDR1 is SGHNT and CDR2 is YYREEE (reference sequence). The CDR3 loop spans 15 amino acids. The CDR3 sequence is CASSLKLAGYNEQFF. In DNA, the CDR3 is TGTGCCAGCAGCTTGAAACTAGCGGGGTACAATGAGCAGTTCTTC. Supplemented by reference TRBV5-4 and TRBJ2-1, the full variable domain reads ETGVTQSPTHLIKTRGQQVTLRCSSQSGHNTVSWYQQALGQGPQFIFQYYREEENGRGNFPPRFSGLQFPNYSSELNVNALELDDSALYLCASSLKLAGYNEQFFGPGTRLTVL.

This clone appeared once. The V and J genes are TRBV5-4 and TRBJ2-1, with 10 bases fitting TRBD2. The junction had 3 bases not matched to a gene; V was cut back by 0 bases and J by 9 bases. The CDR3 contains 14 residues. Germline V lookup: CDR1 SGHNT, CDR2 YYREEE (reference sequence). CDR3 in amino acids: CASSLGSGGGEQFF. CDR3 sequence (DNA): TGTGCCAGCAGCTTGGGCAGCGGGGGGGGTGAGCAGTTCTTC.

The genes are TRBV19 and TRBJ1-2, with D possibly TRBD1 on 5 matching bases. This CDR3 comprises 12 residues. Germline CDR1 LNHDA, CDR2 SQIVND (reference sequence). Trimming removed 5 bases at V and 4 bases at J, with 8 bases between. The CDR3 loop reads CASSAGLYGYTF. CDR3 coding DNA: TGTGCCAGTAGTGCGGGGCTCTATGGCTACACCTTC.

This chain connects TRBV7-9 to TRBJ2-1, with TRBD1 identical over 8 bases. The CDR3 totals 19 residues. CDR1 is SEHNR and CDR2 is FQNEAQ in the germline V gene (reference sequence). V lost 1 base to trimming and J lost 1 base; unmatched junction nucleotides: 12. CDR3 protein: CASSLGRGDRTKSYNEQFF. The CDR3 DNA follows: TGTGCCAGCAGCTTAGGCCGTGGGGACAGGACCAAATCCTACAATGAGCAGTTCTTC.

This clone was counted between two and nine times. V gene TRBV6-1 combines with J gene TRBJ1-2; 8 nucleotides match TRBD1. From germline, CDR1 is MNHNS and CDR2 SASEGT. This CDR3 spans 12 amino acids. J lost 7 bases, V lost 2 bases, and 0 bases had no gene match. CDR3: CASSEQGAGYTF. The CDR3 region has the DNA TGTGCCAGCAGTGAACAGGGGGCTGGCTACACCTTC.

The genes are TRBV2 and TRBJ1-5; D may be TRBD1 (6 bases). The CDR3 is 16 amino acids. Germline assignment: CDR1 SNHLY and CDR2 FYNNEI. Trimming removed 7 bases at V and 4 bases at J, with 20 bases between. The CDR3 sequence: CASKGAGVFGNQPQHF. The CDR3 DNA sequence: TGTGCCAGCAAGGGTGCAGGGGTATTCGGGAATCAGCCCCAGCATTTT.

The chain has TRBV7-9 and TRBJ2-7, with 8 bases fitting TRBD2. The V gene end was trimmed by 2 bases and the J gene end by 2 bases; junction bases not matched to a gene: 5. This CDR3 spans 15 amino acids. Germline V gene data show CDR1 as SEHNR and CDR2 as FQNEAQ (reference sequence). CDR3 coding DNA: TGTGCCAGCAGCTTACTAGCGGGTGGGGCCTACGAGCAGTACTTC. Translating it yields CASSLLAGGAYEQYF.

The rearrangement uses TRBV6-5 and TRBJ1-2; D gene uncertain. Germline CDR1 reads MNHEY; CDR2 reads SVGAGI. Trimming cost V 0 bases and J 4 bases, with 9 bases left between them. The CDR3 length is 14 residues. CDR3 sequence reads: CASSYSGDIYGYTF. The CDR3 DNA reads as TGTGCCAGCAGTTACTCGGGTGACATCTATGGCTACACCTTC.

The genes are TRBV6-5 and TRBJ1-5; D gene uncertain. Per the germline V gene, CDR1 is MNHEY and CDR2 is SVGAGI. The CDR3 runs to 14 residues. The V and J ends lost 8 bases and 2 bases respectively, with 13 bases between them. CDR3 sequence reads: CASGSQAGNQPQHF. DNA for the CDR3: TGTGCCAGCGGTTCGCAGGCCGGCAATCAGCCCCAGCATTTT.

V usage is TRBV9 and J usage is TRBJ1-3, with a tentative D call TRBD1 (5 bases). Germline V gene data show CDR1 as SGDLS and CDR2 as YYNGEE. The CDR3 has 15 amino acids. V lost 3 bases and J 0 bases, leaving 10 bases between the germline ends. The CDR3 loop is CASSAADISGNTIYF. In DNA form, the CDR3 reads TGTGCCAGCAGCGCCGCGGACATCTCTGGAAACACCATATATTTT.

This sequence joins TRBV25-1 and TRBJ2-7, with a weak D call TRBD2 (5 bases). Trimming left V 8 bases short and J 6 bases short, with 20 bases between. Germline loops: CDR1 MGHDK, CDR2 SYGVNS. CDR3 length equals 14 residues. This CDR3 is CASCKDFRCGEQYF. The CDR3 nucleotides read TGTGCCAGCTGTAAGGACTTCAGGTGTGGCGAGCAGTACTTC.

The chain couples TRBV5-1 to TRBJ1-5, with 8 bases fitting TRBD1. Per germline, CDR1 SGHRS and CDR2 YFSETQ. There are 16 residues in the CDR3. Germline trimming cut 4 bases from V and 6 bases from J; bases unmatched to any gene: 12. CDR3 loop: CASSPTSGQGSQPQHF. The CDR3 coding sequence is TGCGCCAGCAGCCCGACGAGCGGACAGGGAAGTCAGCCCCAGCATTTT.

V usage is TRBV19 and J usage is TRBJ2-3, with a weak D call TRBD2 (6 bases). CDR3 length: 16 amino acids. Deletions cut 5 bases from V and 1 base from J, with 16 bases between. Germline CDR1 reads LNHDA; CDR2 reads SQIVND (reference sequence). CDR3 sequence reads: CASSPPPGERTDTQYF. In DNA, the CDR3 is TGTGCCAGTAGTCCGCCCCCGGGGGAGCGCACAGATACGCAGTATTTT.

The J gene is TRBJ2-7, the V gene TRBV30; D may be TRBD2 (6 bases). The CDR3 extends over 15 amino acids. The germline V and J ends were trimmed by 2 bases and 1 base, with 15 bases remaining between them. Germline values: CDR1 GTSNPN, CDR2 SVGIG (reference sequence). The CDR3 sequence: CAWSKAGKKSYEQYF. The CDR3 DNA reads as TGTGCCTGGAGTAAAGCGGGCAAAAAGTCCTACGAGCAGTACTTC.

J is TRBJ2-4 and V is TRBV13, with TRBD1 identical over 7 bases. Germline CDR1 is PRHDT and CDR2 is FYEKMQ (reference sequence). After removal of 4 bases from V and 7 bases from J, the junction contained 13 bases not matched to a gene. This CDR3 comprises 16 residues. In DNA, the CDR3 is TGTGCCAGCAGCTCCCGACAGGGTTCGTCCGTTAACATTCAGTACTTC. As protein: CASSSRQGSSVNIQYF.

The chain employs TRBV29-1 and TRBJ1-5; 9 bases line up with TRBD1. The CDR3 length is 14 residues. Germline CDR1 is SQVTM and CDR2 is ANQGSEA. V was clipped by 4 bases and J by 4 bases; unmatched bases: 5. The CDR3 spells CSVAPGTGNQPQHF. The CDR3 nucleotides are TGCAGCGTTGCGCCCGGGACAGGGAATCAGCCCCAGCATTTT.

The V call is TRBV5-1, the J call TRBJ1-2, with 10 nucleotides matching TRBD1. V shed 5 bases and J 9 bases; nucleotides not matched to a gene: 10. This CDR3 comprises 14 residues. Germline CDR1 SGHRS, CDR2 YFSETQ. Here the CDR3 reads CASSSGTGDISYTF. CDR3 sequence (DNA): TGCGCCAGCAGTTCGGGGACAGGGGATATCAGCTACACCTTC. Together with reference TRBV5-1 and TRBJ1-2, the CDR3 gives the full variable domain: KAGVTQTPRYLIKTRGQQVTLSCSPISGHRSVSWYQQTPGQGLQFLFEYFSETQRNKGNFPGRFSGRQFSNSRSEMNVSTLELGDSALYLCASSSGTGDISYTFGSGTRLTVV.

The gene calls are TRBV20-1 and TRBJ1-5, with 8 bases that match TRBD1. V shed 3 bases, J shed 2 bases, and the junction held 3 bases outside the gene matches. The length of the CDR3 is 14 residues. Germline V gene sequence: CDR1 DFQATT, CDR2 SNEGSKA (reference sequence). DNA of the CDR3: TGCAGTGCTAGTCCAGGGGGCGGCAATCAGCCCCAGCATTTT. Its translation is CSASPGGGNQPQHF.

V and J are TRBV19 and TRBJ1-1; D might be TRBD1 (5 bases). The CDR3 contains 13 residues. Germline lookup yields CDR1 LNHDA and CDR2 SQIVND (reference sequence). Trimming stripped 4 bases from V and 6 bases from J, with 12 bases between. The CDR3 nucleotides read TGTGCCAGTAGTACCGCAGGGTGGGCTGAAGCTTTCTTT. As protein: CASSTAGWAEAFF.